The 22 T cell receptor beta chains reported below all come from one sample, sequenced in a study of technical replicates of blood from several donors. Profiling relied on immunoSEQ multiplex PCR, and the TCRdb table lists in-frame clones only, not all of them. The table lists 9,500 to 15,000 clones, 92% of them singletons. Material for sequencing was PBMCs. Every receptor here comes from a human donor in good health.

This chain uses TRBV11-2 with TRBJ2-1, with 9 bases that match TRBD1. This CDR3 is built from 15 residues. Germline V gene data show CDR1 as SGHAT and CDR2 as FQNNGV. The junction had 6 bases not matched to a gene; V was cut back by 3 bases and J by 6 bases. CDR3: CASSFVPTGGNEQFF. The CDR3 region has the DNA TGTGCCAGCAGCTTCGTCCCGACAGGGGGCAATGAGCAGTTCTTC.

This clone came up a few times. The gene calls are TRBV7-6 and TRBJ2-2, with 7 bases that match TRBD1. Germline CDR1 SGHVS, CDR2 FNYEAQ. The ends lost 6 bases at V and 2 bases at J; junction bases unmatched: 6. The length of the CDR3 is 15 residues. This CDR3 is CASSHGTANTGELFF. As DNA, the CDR3 is TGTGCCAGCAGTCACGGGACAGCCAACACCGGGGAGCTGTTTTTT.

This chain links TRBV19 with TRBJ1-3; TRBD1 might be the D (5 bases). This CDR3 comprises 17 residues. With 7 bases removed from V and 0 bases from J, the gap between germline ends came to 19 bases. Looked up from germline, CDR1 is LNHDA and CDR2 is SQIVND (reference sequence). The CDR3 loop is CASTPVDSRISGNTIYF. The CDR3 coding sequence is TGTGCCAGTACCCCGGTTGACAGCCGGATCTCTGGAAACACCATATATTTT.

The chain couples TRBV7-9 to TRBJ1-1; 7 bases agree with TRBD1. CDR1 and CDR2 (germline): SEHNR, FQNEAQ (reference sequence). V trimming: 6 bases; J trimming: 2 bases; junction bases outside the gene matches: 6. The CDR3 is made up of 14 amino acids. CDR3 coding DNA: TGTGCCAGCAGTCTTACAGGGGTAAACACTGAAGCTTTCTTT. It specifies CASSLTGVNTEAFF.

The chain couples TRBV18 to TRBJ2-5, with 9 positions matching TRBD1. The CDR3 is 15 residues long. The germline CDR1 and CDR2 sequences are KGHSH and LQKENI. The trim removed 3 bases at V and 1 base at J, leaving 3 bases unmatched. The CDR3 nucleotides read TGTGCCAGCTCACCCAGGACAGGGGCCCAAGAGACCCAGTACTTC. The encoded protein is CASSPRTGAQETQYF.

The J gene is TRBJ2-1, the V gene TRBV4-2; 9 positions match TRBD2. V was pared by 0 bases and J by 13 bases, with 10 bases of the junction left unmatched. The germline V gene encodes CDR1 LGHNA and CDR2 YNFKEQ. The CDR3 extends over 15 amino acids. This CDR3 is CASSQDRREGRRQFF. The CDR3 DNA sequence: TGTGCCAGCAGCCAAGATCGGCGGGAGGGCCGCCGTCAGTTCTTC.

The rearrangement joins TRBV30 to TRBJ1-1; D remains unclear. The CDR3 runs 13 residues. CDR1 GTSNPN and CDR2 SVGIG come from the germline V gene (reference sequence). V shed 2 bases and J shed 3 bases, with 10 bases lying between them. In DNA form, the CDR3 reads TGTGCCTGGAGTCTTGTTCGGGACACTGAAGCTTTCTTT. Protein sequence: CAWSLVRDTEAFF.

The chain employs TRBV11-2 and TRBJ2-2; D is undetermined. This CDR3 has 13 amino acids. Germline values: CDR1 SGHAT, CDR2 FQNNGV. V lost 5 bases, J lost 2 bases, and 6 bases lay in between. CDR3 nucleotides: TGTGCCAGCAGCGCCTATAACACCGGGGAGCTGTTTTTT. Its protein is CASSAYNTGELFF.

The chain has TRBV19 and TRBJ1-5; 10 bases match TRBD1. This CDR3 has 15 residues. Germline V gene sequence: CDR1 LNHDA, CDR2 SQIVND (reference sequence). V was clipped by 2 bases and J by 5 bases; unmatched bases: 3. Here the CDR3 DNA reads TGTGCCAGTAGTATAACCGGGACAGGGGATCAGCCCCAGCATTTT. Translated, it gives CASSITGTGDQPQHF.

The chain joins TRBV19 to TRBJ1-1; 7 nucleotides agree with TRBD1. This CDR3 has 14 residues. Germline assignment: CDR1 LNHDA and CDR2 SQIVND (reference sequence). V trimming: 3 bases; J trimming: 3 bases; junction bases outside the gene matches: 4. In nucleotides, the CDR3 is TGTGCCAGTAGTATGACAGGGATCTACACTGAAGCTTTCTTT. Protein product: CASSMTGIYTEAFF. The entire variable domain, with the rest obtained from reference TRBV19 and TRBJ1-1, is as follows: DGGITQSPKYLFRKEGQNVTLSCEQNLNHDAMYWYRQDPGQGLRLIYYSQIVNDFQKGDIAEGYSVSREKKESFPLTVTSAQKNPTAFYLCASSMTGIYTEAFFGQGTRLTVV.

CDR3 nucleotides: TGCGCCAGCAGCTTGGGGGTTGCGGGCGTCGGCACTGAAGCTTTCTTT. It translates to CASSLGVAGVGTEAFF. The chain joins TRBV5-1 to TRBJ1-1; D unclear. The V end was cut by 0 bases, the J end by 4 bases, with 16 bases between. Germline lookup yields CDR1 SGHRS and CDR2 YFSETQ. This CDR3 region has 16 residues.

V and J are TRBV5-1 and TRBJ2-1; D is unclear. The CDR3 is made up of 17 amino acids. Trimming left V 5 bases short and J 1 base short, with 19 bases between. Looked up from germline, CDR1 is SGHRS and CDR2 is YFSETQ. CDR3 coding DNA: TGCGCCAGCAGACCACAACCCCACCGAGGATCCTACAATGAGCAGTTCTTC. Encoded protein: CASRPQPHRGSYNEQFF.

The chain is built from TRBV12-2 and TRBJ2-1; the table's TRBD2 call for D was not verified on the DNA. TRBV12-2 is a recognized pseudogene. This CDR3 is built from 18 residues. CDR3 in DNA: TGTGCAAGTCGCTCGACTTTAGCGGGAAAATCCTCCTACAATGAGCAGTTCTTC. Protein product: CASRSTLAGKSSYNEQFF.

The chain couples TRBV2 to TRBJ2-5; TRBD1 is a possible D gene (5 bases). The CDR3 has 14 amino acids. V gave up 4 bases and J gave up 2 bases, with 11 bases separating them. Germline V lookup: CDR1 SNHLY, CDR2 FYNNEI. CDR3 sequence reads: CASSVYRSQETQYF. For the CDR3, the DNA is TGTGCCAGCAGTGTTTACAGGAGTCAAGAGACCCAGTACTTC.

The rearrangement uses TRBV19 and TRBJ1-2; TRBD1 agrees at 8 bases. CDR1 and CDR2 (germline): LNHDA, SQIVND (reference sequence). The CDR3 runs to 13 residues. The V gene end was trimmed by 7 bases and the J gene end by 2 bases; junction bases not matched to a gene: 3. CDR3 in amino acids: CASNDRGNYGYTF. DNA for the CDR3: TGTGCCAGTAATGACAGGGGAAACTATGGCTACACCTTC.

V is TRBV5-1 and J is TRBJ2-7; the match to TRBD1 covers 8 bases. This CDR3 spans 12 amino acids. V trimming: 5 bases; J trimming: 4 bases; junction bases outside the gene matches: 2. The germline gives CDR1 SGHRS, CDR2 YFSETQ. CDR3 amino acids: CASRQGAYEQYF. As DNA, the CDR3 is TGCGCCAGCAGGCAGGGGGCTTACGAGCAGTACTTC. The whole variable domain, remainder taken from reference TRBV5-1 and TRBJ2-7, is KAGVTQTPRYLIKTRGQQVTLSCSPISGHRSVSWYQQTPGQGLQFLFEYFSETQRNKGNFPGRFSGRQFSNSRSEMNVSTLELGDSALYLCASRQGAYEQYFGPGTRLTVT.

J is TRBJ1-1 and V is TRBV30, with TRBD1 as a possible D gene (5 bases). Trimming removed 1 base at V and 10 bases at J, with 10 bases between. The CDR3 extends over 11 amino acids. Looked up from germline, CDR1 is GTSNPN and CDR2 is SVGIG (reference sequence). CDR3 sequence reads: CAWSDPGGAFF. Written as DNA, the CDR3 is TGTGCCTGGAGTGACCCGGGGGGAGCTTTCTTT.

The chain links TRBV6-5 to TRBJ2-7; tentatively, D is TRBD2 (5 bases). V lost 5 bases to trimming and J lost 0 bases, with 11 bases between them. Per germline, CDR1 MNHEY and CDR2 SVGAGI. This CDR3 has 14 residues. Here the CDR3 DNA reads TGTGCCAGCAGTAAAATCCGGGACTCCTACGAGCAGTACTTC. It encodes CASSKIRDSYEQYF.

V usage is TRBV25-1 and J usage is TRBJ2-2; D is unclear. V dropped 6 bases and J dropped 1 base, with 9 bases sitting between them. The CDR3 length is 14 residues. The germline V gene encodes CDR1 MGHDK and CDR2 SYGVNS. The CDR3, as DNA: TGTGCCAGCAGCCCCGACATGAACACCGGGGAGCTGTTTTTT. It encodes CASSPDMNTGELFF. Supplemented by reference TRBV25-1 and TRBJ2-2, the full variable domain reads EADIYQTPRYLVIGTGKKITLECSQTMGHDKMYWYQQDPGMELHLIHYSYGVNSTEKGDLSSESTVSRIRTEHFPLTLESARPSHTSQYLCASSPDMNTGELFFGEGSRLTVL.

This clone has just a few counts. The rearrangement uses TRBV4-2 and TRBJ2-3; 10 positions agree with TRBD2. Germline trimming cut 4 bases from V and 3 bases from J; bases unmatched to any gene: 4. Germline V gives CDR1 LGHNA, CDR2 YNFKEQ. This CDR3 comprises 15 residues. The CDR3 spells CASSRPGLATDTQYF. The CDR3 DNA reads as TGTGCCAGCAGCCGTCCGGGACTAGCGACAGATACGCAGTATTTT.

The gene calls are TRBV28 and TRBJ1-2; possibly TRBD1 for D (5 bases). Germline loops: CDR1 MDHEN, CDR2 SYDVKM. V was clipped by 6 bases and J by 0 bases, with 14 bases between them. This CDR3 contains 15 residues. CDR3 in amino acids: CASRTAPGTNYGYTF. CDR3 sequence (DNA): TGTGCCAGCAGGACAGCCCCAGGGACTAACTATGGCTACACCTTC.

This chain links TRBV10-1 with TRBJ2-5, with D possibly matching TRBD1 (6 bases). In germline, CDR1 is WNHNN, CDR2 SYGVQD (reference sequence). The V end lost 9 bases, the J end lost 2 bases, and 16 bases lay between the germline ends. The CDR3 is made up of 14 amino acids. The CDR3 loop reads CARRLRTVQETQYF. CDR3 coding DNA: TGCGCCAGAAGACTCAGGACAGTACAAGAGACCCAGTACTTC.